This T cell receptor (beta chain) stems from a study of blood T cell repertoires in COVID-19. In the source study's methods: Cell counts per sample came from amplifying reference gene primers. Here immunoSEQ multiplex PCR was the method, and the copy in TCRdb shows in-frame clones only, minus some. V and J calls and clone size are given by that table; D and trimming were obtained from the DNA. The table shows 250,000 or so clones, with around 89% occurring only once. This clone is a singleton in its sample. This CDR3 has 18 residues. Trimming removed 4 bases from V and 2 bases from J; junction bases left unmatched: 9. Per the germline V gene, CDR1 is MNHEY and CDR2 is SMNVEV (reference sequence).

The chain uses TRBV27 and TRBJ2-7; TRBD2 agrees at 15 bases. This TCR was sampled from a middle-aged man who had recovered from COVID-19. Material for sequencing was PBMCs or T cells enriched from blood (not recorded which). CDR3 residues: CASSSPTGTSGGTYEQYF. CDR3 in DNA: TGTGCCAGCAGTTCACCCACAGGGACTAGCGGGGGGACCTACGAGCAGTACTTC.